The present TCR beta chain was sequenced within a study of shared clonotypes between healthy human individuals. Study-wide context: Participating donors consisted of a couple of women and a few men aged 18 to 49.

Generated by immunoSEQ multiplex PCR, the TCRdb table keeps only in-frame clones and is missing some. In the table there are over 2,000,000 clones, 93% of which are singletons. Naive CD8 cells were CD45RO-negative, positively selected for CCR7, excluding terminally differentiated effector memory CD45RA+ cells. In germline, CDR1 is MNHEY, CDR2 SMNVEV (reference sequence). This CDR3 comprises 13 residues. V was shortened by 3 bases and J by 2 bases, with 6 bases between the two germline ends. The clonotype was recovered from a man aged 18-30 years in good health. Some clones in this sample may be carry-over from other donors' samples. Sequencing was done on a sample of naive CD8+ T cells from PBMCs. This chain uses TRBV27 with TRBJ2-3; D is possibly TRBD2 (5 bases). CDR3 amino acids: CASSFSATDTQYF. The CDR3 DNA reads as TGTGCCAGCAGTTTTAGCGCCACAGATACGCAGTATTTT.